These 6 T cell receptor beta chains originate from one sample sequenced in a study of CD8 T cells in ankylosing spondylitis. Each CDR3 protein is one row after TCRdb ran MiXCR on the 5' RACE reads. The sample includes about 240,000 distinct CDR3 sequences, approximately 9% of them seen just once. Sequencing was done on a sample of blood, either unsorted or a sorted T cell fraction (not recorded which). The source of these receptors is a male donor with ankylosing spondylitis or in good health (not recorded which).

Remarks on this clonotype: A read error may explain this, as a much larger clone is one base away. This chain connects TRBV20-1 to TRBJ2-1, with D possibly TRBD2 on 6 matching bases. In germline, CDR1 is DFQATT, CDR2 SNEGSKA (reference sequence). The V end was cut by 0 bases, the J end by 4 bases, with 16 bases between. This CDR3 has 16 residues. The CDR3 DNA is TGCAGTGCTAGAGATCCCGCTAGCGTGGGTTACAATGAGCAGTTCTTC. Translated, it gives CSARDPASVGYNEQFF.

In its sample, this clonotype was seen many times. The chain uses TRBV20-1 and TRBJ1-5; TRBD1 is a possible D gene (5 bases). CDR3 size: 16 residues. Deletions cut 0 bases from V and 4 bases from J, with 16 bases between. CDR1 and CDR2 (germline): DFQATT, SNEGSKA (reference sequence). CDR3 coding DNA: TGCAGTGCTAGAGAGGGACGGGGGGTGAGGAATCAGCCCCAGCATTTT. This gives the protein CSAREGRGVRNQPQHF.

Many counts were recorded for this clonotype. This rearrangement joins TRBV20-1 to TRBJ2-3; TRBD2 might be the D (5 bases). This CDR3 is 15 amino acids long. CDR1 and CDR2 from the germline V gene are DFQATT and SNEGSKA (reference sequence). V lost 3 bases, J lost 0 bases, and 13 bases lay in between. The CDR3 bases are TGCAGTGCTAGTTCGAAAAAGCGGAGCACAGATACGCAGTATTTT. Its protein is CSASSKKRSTDTQYF.

This clonotype has ten or more counts. The chain combines TRBV20-1 with TRBJ1-3; D not certain. V was pared by 6 bases and J by 3 bases, with 9 bases between. Per germline, CDR1 DFQATT and CDR2 SNEGSKA (reference sequence). This CDR3 contains 12 residues. Here the CDR3 reads CSAPIGGNTIYF. CDR3 bases: TGCAGTGCGCCTATAGGTGGAAACACCATATATTTT.

This clonotype was counted at least ten times. This sequence joins TRBV12-3 or TRBV12-4 and TRBJ2-4, with a tentative D call TRBD1 (5 bases). Trimming pared 8 bases from V and 0 bases from J, leaving 8 bases between. The CDR3 is 13 residues long. The CDR3 DNA follows: TGTGCCAGCCAGGGTTTAGCCAAAAACATTCAGTACTTC. Protein product: CASQGLAKNIQYF.

This clonotype appeared many times. The chain has TRBV28 and TRBJ2-1, with TRBD2 matching 9 bases. The CDR3 length is 15 residues. The J segment lost 3 bases and the V segment lost 5 bases, leaving 5 bases of the junction unmatched. Germline CDR1 is MDHEN and CDR2 is SYDVKM. CDR3 coding DNA: TGTGCCAGCAGTCCCGGGACTAGCAGCTACAATGAGCAGTTCTTC. Amino acid sequence: CASSPGTSSYNEQFF.